This is a list of T cell receptor beta chains from one sample in a study of Ad26.COV2.S vaccination and SARS-CoV-2 variants. TCRdb keeps only in-frame clones here, not all; method: immunoSEQ multiplex PCR. This sample has hundreds of thousands of clones, with 70% to 90% found just once. The sample was peripheral blood, taken in a trial of Ad26.COV2.S vaccine versus placebo. The receptors were gathered from a person between 18 and 60 years old who received the Ad26.COV2.S COVID-19 vaccine or a placebo. Each CDR3 is given with its conserved first and last residue. A D gene is named only where the DNA matches it firmly. Clone sizes are given selectively: once, few, many, or a class where the clone is expanded.

j_call clone_size v_call d_call cdr3_nt cdr3_aa
TRBJ2-1 . TRBV7-2 . TGTGCCAGCAGCTTACAGGGATCCTTCTACAATGAGCAGTTCTTC CASSLQGSFYNEQFF
TRBJ1-1 . TRBV20-1 . TGCAGTGCTAGTCAGACCGGTCGAGACTCAGCTTTCTTT CSASQTGRDSAFF
TRBJ1-2 . TRBV12-3/TRBV12-4 TRBD1 TGTGCCAGCAGTCAGGGGGGTATAGATGGCTACACCTTC CASSQGGIDGYTF
TRBJ1-2 . TRBV18 . TGTGCCAGCTCGCTAGACTCGGGTAACTATGGCTACACCTTC CASSLDSGNYGYTF
TRBJ1-3 once TRBV9 TRBD1 TGTGCCAGCAGCGTAGGGGAAGGGGACAGCTCTGGAAACACCATATATTTT CASSVGEGDSSGNTIYF
TRBJ1-6 . TRBV11-2 TRBD1 TGTGCCAGCAGCTCCAGGGGGACCTATAATTCACCCCTCCACTTT CASSSRGTYNSPLHF
TRBJ2-1 . TRBV4-3 TRBD2 TGCGCCAGCAGCCATTTCGCTAGCGGGGGGAACAATGAGCAGTTCTTC CASSHFASGGNNEQFF
TRBJ2-1 . TRBV15 TRBD2 TGTGCCACCAGCAGAGTTGCGGGAGCGGGTCCAGTTGAGCAGTTCTTC CATSRVAGAGPVEQFF
TRBJ1-2 . TRBV5-5 . TGTGCCAGCAGCTTGGACTTAGGCCTGGGCTATGGCTACACCTTC CASSLDLGLGYGYTF
TRBJ2-5 . TRBV10-3 . TGTGCCATCAGTGGGGTGGGGGGACCGTACCAAGAGACCCAGTACTTC CAISGVGGPYQETQYF
TRBJ2-6 . TRBV29-1 . TGCAGCGTTTGGGCCAACGTCCTGACTTTC CSVWANVLTF
TRBJ2-7 . TRBV7-8 . TGTGCCAGCAGCTTAGAGGAGAGGGACACCACGTCCTACGAGCAGTACTTC CASSLEERDTTSYEQYF
TRBJ1-3 once TRBV7-2 . TGTGCCAGCAGCCTCCAGGAGCCTTTTTCCAACACCATATATTTT CASSLQEPFSNTIYF